Given below is one TCR beta chain in context. Its specificity is unknown. The record originates from a study of post-analysis software for immune sequencing data. cDNA libraries of TCR beta carried unique molecular identifiers. MiXCR, applied by TCRdb to the PCR reads, yields one record per CDR3 protein. The data show about 540,000 distinct CDR3 sequences, around a third seen once. Overall study results and limits: Patients had higher frequencies than controls of five or six TRBV segments, including TRBV5-6, TRBV5-1 and TRBV20-1.

V lost 1 base, J lost 5 bases, and 9 bases lay in between. The CDR3 covers 13 residues. Germline assignment: CDR1 SGHNT and CDR2 YYREEE (reference sequence). This chain connects TRBV5-4 to TRBJ1-2; a weak D match, TRBD1 (6 bases). This TCR came from a girl aged 2-17 years with multiple sclerosis. Sequences were obtained from blood. The CDR3 here is CASSLKTGYGYTF. The CDR3 bases are TGTGCCAGCAGCTTGAAGACAGGTTATGGCTACACCTTC. Using reference TRBV5-4 and TRBJ1-2 for the parts outside the CDR3, the full variable domain is ETGVTQSPTHLIKTRGQQVTLRCSSQSGHNTVSWYQQALGQGPQFIFQYYREEENGRGNFPPRFSGLQFPNYSSELNVNALELDDSALYLCASSLKTGYGYTFGSGTRLTVV.